This TCR beta chain emerged from a study of breast tumors, draining lymph nodes, adjacent tissues. Findings and caveats of the study: Compared with lymph nodes, tumors were less diverse; compared with nontumor tissue, more. Tumor T cell lymph node origin was a supported hypothesis, not proven.

Axillary draining lymph nodes of breast cancer patients supplied the node samples. This CDR3 region has 11 residues. Germline lookup yields CDR1 MDHEN and CDR2 SYDVKM. The ends lost 6 bases at V and 10 bases at J; junction bases unmatched: 2. TCRdb re-derived calls from the multiplex PCR reads in MiXCR, one entry per CDR3 protein. The sample contains about 230,000 distinct CDR3 sequences, roughly 32% of which appear only once. A remark on this clonotype: The antigen is not known.

The clonotype was recovered from a female donor with breast cancer. Some clones in this sample may be carry-over from other donors' samples. The V and J genes are TRBV28 and TRBJ1-5; 8 bases are shared with TRBD1. The sample taken for sequencing was axillary lymph node tissue. The CDR3 DNA sequence: TGTGCCAGCAGCGGACAGGGACCCCAGCATTTT. Translation gives CASSGQGPQHF.